The entry that follows covers one T cell receptor (beta chain) sequence. Its specificity is unknown. Time point specified: blood 4 weeks post-SBRT, at nephrectomy. Treatment denoted: 15 Gy SBRT to primary tumor, nephrectomy 4 weeks later. Nephrectomy followed 15 Gy stereotactic body radiation by 4 weeks. This entry belongs to a study of radiation and T cells in renal cell carcinoma. Study-level findings and limits: In blood, top tumor clones expanded by 2 weeks, shrinking by 4.

Repertoires were generated with immunoSEQ multiplex PCR, while TCRdb's copy carries only in-frame clones and drops some. This table holds around 170,000 clones, less than 90% found once. From germline, CDR1 is KGHSH and CDR2 LQKENI. V lost 6 bases, J lost 0 bases, and 11 bases lay in between. The CDR3 totals 14 residues. This sample comprised blood, obtained from a patient whose treatment included radiotherapy and nephrectomy. This receptor was identified in a woman between 45 and 65 years old with renal cell carcinoma. The V gene is TRBV18, the J gene TRBJ1-2, with TRBD1 as a possible D gene (6 bases). In DNA form, the CDR3 reads TGTGCCAGCTCTAGGGGGGAAGCTAACTATGGCTACACCTTC. Translation: CASSRGEANYGYTF.